The present entry profiles one T cell receptor beta chain with its context. The antigen is unknown. Trimming stripped 2 bases from V and 3 bases from J, with 9 bases between. Germline V lookup: CDR1 SGDLS, CDR2 YYNGEE. This CDR3 is built from 15 residues. This specimen belongs to a study of identical twins. Using its own MiXCR run on the 5' RACE reads, TCRdb lists one record per CDR3 protein. The table shows around 220,000 distinct CDR3 sequences, with roughly 13% occurring only once. Study conclusions and caveats: Conclusions were drawn cross-sectionally by statistical analysis, without following the same donors.

Sample: memory (CD45RO+) T cells sorted from blood. The gene calls are TRBV9 and TRBJ2-6; D may be TRBD2 (6 bases). This TCR derives from a woman under 30 in good health. In DNA form, the CDR3 reads TGTGCCAGCAGCGTTGGGAGGTTTGGGGCCAACGTCCTGACTTTC. This encodes CASSVGRFGANVLTF.